Listed here are 3 T cell receptor beta chains from one sample, sequenced in a study of Graves' ophthalmopathy and Graves' hyperthyroidism. The TCR beta CDR3 regions underwent amplification from RNA transcripts. The first round was an RT-PCR with HTBI primers, and the second round was a multiplex PCR. TCRdb passed the multiplex PCR reads through MiXCR, listing each CDR3 protein once. The sample yields about 740,000 distinct CDR3 sequences, about 44% seen once. The sequenced material came from peripheral blood. These receptors were obtained from an adult man with Graves' ophthalmopathy.

This clonotype was recorded many times. The V and J genes are TRBV2 and TRBJ2-6; TRBD1 aligns across 9 bases. V was pared by 8 bases and J by 4 bases, with 6 bases of the junction left unmatched. The V gene's germline CDR1 is SNHLY and CDR2 FYNNEI. This CDR3 has 15 amino acids. CDR3 region: CASLRDRAGANVLTF. As DNA, the CDR3 is TGTGCCAGCCTGAGGGACAGGGCCGGGGCCAACGTCCTGACTTTC.

This chain joins TRBV9 and TRBJ1-2; 12 bases fit TRBD1. The CDR3 length is 16 residues. CDR1 and CDR2 (germline): SGDLS, YYNGEE. V gave up 1 base and J gave up 7 bases; unmatched junction bases: 8. The CDR3 region has the DNA TGTGCCAGCAGCGTAATATCGGGACAGGGGGCCTTTGGCTACACCTTC. Encoded protein: CASSVISGQGAFGYTF.

As concerns this clonotype: A much larger clone is a single base away; this may be a read error. This chain uses TRBV9 with TRBJ1-1; D is unclear. V gave up 9 bases and J gave up 6 bases, with 24 bases separating them. Germline V lookup: CDR1 SGDLS, CDR2 YYNGEE. The CDR3 sequence is 15 residues long. The CDR3 nucleotides are TGTGCCAACATGAGGAACGACGCGGGAGGGCCTGAAGCTTTCTTT. It is translated as CANMRNDAGGPEAFF. The variable domain in full, completed from reference TRBV9 and TRBJ1-1, reads DSGVTQTPKHLITATGQRVTLRCSPRSGDLSVYWYQQSLDQGLQFLIQYYNGEERAKGNILERFSAQQFPDLHSELNLSSLELGDSALYFCANMRNDAGGPEAFFGQGTRLTVV.